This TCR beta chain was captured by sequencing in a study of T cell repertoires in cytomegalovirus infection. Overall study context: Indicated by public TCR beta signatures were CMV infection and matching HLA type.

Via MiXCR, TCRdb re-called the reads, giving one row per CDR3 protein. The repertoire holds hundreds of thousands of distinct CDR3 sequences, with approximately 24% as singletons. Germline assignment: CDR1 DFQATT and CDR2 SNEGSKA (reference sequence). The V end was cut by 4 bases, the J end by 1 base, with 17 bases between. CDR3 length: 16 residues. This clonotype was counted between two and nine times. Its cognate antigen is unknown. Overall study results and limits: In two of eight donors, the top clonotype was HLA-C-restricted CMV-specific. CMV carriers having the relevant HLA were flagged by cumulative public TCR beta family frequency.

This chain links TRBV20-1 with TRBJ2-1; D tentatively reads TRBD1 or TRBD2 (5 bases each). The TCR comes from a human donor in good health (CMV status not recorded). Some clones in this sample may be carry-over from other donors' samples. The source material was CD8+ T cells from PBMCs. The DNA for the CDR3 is TGCAGTGCTAATAATCCGGGGCTCGGTTCCTACAATGAGCAGTTCTTC. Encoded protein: CSANNPGLGSYNEQFF.